The T cell receptor beta chain described here comes from a study of blood T cell repertoires in COVID-19. The repertoire was sequenced with immunoSEQ multiplex PCR; TCRdb's copy has only in-frame clones and lacks some. The table has approximately 260,000 clones, approximately 89% seen once. In Cohort 3, a recovered donor had either two negative PCRs, clearance, or symptom resolution. This clonotype originated in a woman aged 55-69 years who had recovered from COVID-19. What was sequenced was PBMCs or T cells enriched from blood (not recorded which).

CDR3 region: CASTHQRGTSGQETQYF. CDR3 coding DNA: TGTGCCAGCACCCATCAGCGCGGGACTAGCGGACAAGAGACCCAGTACTTC. The chain uses TRBV27 and TRBJ2-5, with TRBD2 matching 11 bases. The CDR3 is made up of 17 amino acids. Germline CDR1 is MNHEY and CDR2 is SMNVEV (reference sequence). V was clipped by 7 bases and J by 2 bases; unmatched bases: 12.